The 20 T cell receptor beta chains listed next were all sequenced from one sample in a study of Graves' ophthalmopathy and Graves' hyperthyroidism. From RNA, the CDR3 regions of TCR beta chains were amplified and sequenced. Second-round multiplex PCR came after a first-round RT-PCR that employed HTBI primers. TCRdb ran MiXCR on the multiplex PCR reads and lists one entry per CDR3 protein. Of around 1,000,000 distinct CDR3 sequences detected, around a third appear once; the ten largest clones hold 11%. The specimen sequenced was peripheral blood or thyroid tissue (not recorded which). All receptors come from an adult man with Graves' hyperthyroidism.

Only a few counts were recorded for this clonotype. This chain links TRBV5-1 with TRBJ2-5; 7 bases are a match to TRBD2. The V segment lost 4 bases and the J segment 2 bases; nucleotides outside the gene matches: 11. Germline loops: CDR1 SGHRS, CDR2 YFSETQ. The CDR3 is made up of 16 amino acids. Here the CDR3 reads CASSTQPAGFQETQYF. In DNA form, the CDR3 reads TGCGCCAGCAGCACGCAGCCAGCGGGGTTTCAAGAGACCCAGTACTTC.

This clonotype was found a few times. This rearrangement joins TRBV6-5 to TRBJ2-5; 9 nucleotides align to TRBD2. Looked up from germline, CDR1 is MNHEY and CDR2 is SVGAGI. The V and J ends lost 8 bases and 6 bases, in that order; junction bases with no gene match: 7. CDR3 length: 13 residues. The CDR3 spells CASQAGGRQTQYF. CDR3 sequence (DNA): TGTGCCAGCCAGGCGGGAGGGAGACAGACCCAGTACTTC.

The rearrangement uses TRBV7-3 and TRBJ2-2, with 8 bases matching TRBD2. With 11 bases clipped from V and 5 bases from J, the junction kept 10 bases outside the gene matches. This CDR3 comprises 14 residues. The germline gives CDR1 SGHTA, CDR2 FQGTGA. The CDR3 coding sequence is TGTGCCTCCCGAGCGGGAGTTTTTACCGGGGAGCTGTTTTTT. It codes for CASRAGVFTGELFF.

The CDR3 DNA reads as TGTGCCACCAGTTTTCTTCCAGGGGGTGACTATGGCTACACCTTC. It translates to CATSFLPGGDYGYTF. This chain joins TRBV24-1 and TRBJ1-2, with 7 bases matching TRBD1. The junction had 9 bases not matched to a gene; V was cut back by 6 bases and J by 3 bases. Germline V CDR1 and CDR2: KGHDR, SFDVKD. The CDR3 runs to 15 residues.

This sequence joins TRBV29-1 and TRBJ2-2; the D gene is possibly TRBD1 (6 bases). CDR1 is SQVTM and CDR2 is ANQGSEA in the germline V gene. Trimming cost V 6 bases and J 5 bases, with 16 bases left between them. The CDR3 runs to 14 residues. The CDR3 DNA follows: TGCAGCGTAGACCGGACAGCCTCGACCGGGGAGCTGTTTTTT. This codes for CSVDRTASTGELFF.

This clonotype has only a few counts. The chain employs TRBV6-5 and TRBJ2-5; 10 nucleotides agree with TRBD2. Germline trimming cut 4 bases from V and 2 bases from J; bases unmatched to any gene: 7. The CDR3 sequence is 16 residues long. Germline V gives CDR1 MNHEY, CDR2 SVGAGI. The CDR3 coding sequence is TGTGCCAGCAGTTTATTGGCTAGCGGGGGACAAGAGACCCAGTACTTC. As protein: CASSLLASGGQETQYF.

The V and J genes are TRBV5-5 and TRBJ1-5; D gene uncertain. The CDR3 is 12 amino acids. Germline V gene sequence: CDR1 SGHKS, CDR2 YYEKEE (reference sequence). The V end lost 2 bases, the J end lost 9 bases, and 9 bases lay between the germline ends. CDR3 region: CASSLTSGPQHF. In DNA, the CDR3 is TGTGCCAGCAGCTTAACCTCGGGGCCCCAGCATTTT. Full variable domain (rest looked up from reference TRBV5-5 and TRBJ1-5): DAGVTQSPTHLIKTRGQQVTLRCSPISGHKSVSWYQQVLGQGPQFIFQYYEKEERGRGNFPDRFSARQFPNYSSELNVNALLLGDSALYLCASSLTSGPQHFGDGTRLSIL.

The CDR3 loop reads CASSVGRQNTGELFF. In DNA form, the CDR3 reads TGTGCCAGCAGCGTAGGGAGGCAGAACACCGGGGAGCTGTTTTTT. The chain carries TRBV9 and TRBJ2-2; tentatively, D is TRBD2 (5 bases). The CDR3 consists of 15 residues. V lost 0 bases and J 1 base, leaving 7 bases between the germline ends. The germline V gene has CDR1 SGDLS and CDR2 YYNGEE.

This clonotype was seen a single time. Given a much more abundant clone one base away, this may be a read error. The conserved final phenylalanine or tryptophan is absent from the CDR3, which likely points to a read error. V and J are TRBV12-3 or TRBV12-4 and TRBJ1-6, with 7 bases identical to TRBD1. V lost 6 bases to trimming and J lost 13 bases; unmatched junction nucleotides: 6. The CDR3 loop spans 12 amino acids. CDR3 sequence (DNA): TGTGCCAGCAGCCGTAGGGGACAGCCCCTCCACTCT. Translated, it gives CASSRRGQPLHS.

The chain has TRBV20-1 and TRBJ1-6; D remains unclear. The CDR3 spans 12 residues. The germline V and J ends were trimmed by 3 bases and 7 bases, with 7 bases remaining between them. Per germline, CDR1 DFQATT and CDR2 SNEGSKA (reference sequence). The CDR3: CSASEGNSPLHF. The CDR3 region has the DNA TGCAGTGCTAGTGAGGGCAATTCACCCCTCCACTTT.

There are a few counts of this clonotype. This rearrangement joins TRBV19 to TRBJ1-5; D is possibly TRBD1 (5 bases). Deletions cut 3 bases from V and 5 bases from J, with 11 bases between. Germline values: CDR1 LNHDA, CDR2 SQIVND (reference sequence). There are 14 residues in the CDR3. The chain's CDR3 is CASSIQGRDQPQHF. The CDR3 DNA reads TGTGCCAGTAGTATTCAGGGTCGGGATCAGCCCCAGCATTTT.

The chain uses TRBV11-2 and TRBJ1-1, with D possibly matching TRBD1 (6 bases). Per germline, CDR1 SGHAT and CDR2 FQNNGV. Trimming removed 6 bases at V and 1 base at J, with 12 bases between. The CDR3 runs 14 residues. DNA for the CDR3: TGTGCCAGCAGGCCGGGACATAGGAACACTGAAGCTTTCTTT. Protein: CASRPGHRNTEAFF.

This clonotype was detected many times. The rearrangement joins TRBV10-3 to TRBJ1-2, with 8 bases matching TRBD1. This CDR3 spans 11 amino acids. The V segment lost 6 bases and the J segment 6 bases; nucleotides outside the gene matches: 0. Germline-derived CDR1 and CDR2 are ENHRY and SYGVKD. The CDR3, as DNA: TGTGCCATCAGACAGGGGGATGGCTACACCTTC. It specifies CAIRQGDGYTF.

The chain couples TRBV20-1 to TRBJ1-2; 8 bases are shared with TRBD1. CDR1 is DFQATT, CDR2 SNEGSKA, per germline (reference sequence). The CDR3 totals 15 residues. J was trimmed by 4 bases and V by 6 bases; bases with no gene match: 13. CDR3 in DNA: TGCAGTGCCAGTACCAGGGACAGGATTATCTATGGCTACACCTTC. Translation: CSASTRDRIIYGYTF.

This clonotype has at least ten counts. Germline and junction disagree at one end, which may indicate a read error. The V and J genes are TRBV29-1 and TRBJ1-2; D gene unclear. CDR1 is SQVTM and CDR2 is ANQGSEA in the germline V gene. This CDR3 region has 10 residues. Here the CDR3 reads CRVGVAGYTF. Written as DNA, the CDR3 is TGCAGAGTTGGGGTGGCTGGCTACACCTTC.

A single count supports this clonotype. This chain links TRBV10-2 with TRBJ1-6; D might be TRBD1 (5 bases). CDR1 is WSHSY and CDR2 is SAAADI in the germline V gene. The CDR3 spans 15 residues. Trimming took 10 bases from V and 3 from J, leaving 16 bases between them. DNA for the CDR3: TGCGCCACAGGGAGGAACGCAAACTATAATTCACCCCTCCACTTT. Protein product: CATGRNANYNSPLHF.

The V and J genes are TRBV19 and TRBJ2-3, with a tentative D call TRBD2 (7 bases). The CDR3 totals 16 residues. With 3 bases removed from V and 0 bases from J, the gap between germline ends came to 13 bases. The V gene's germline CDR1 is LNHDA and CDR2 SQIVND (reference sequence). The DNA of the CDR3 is TGTGCCAGTAGTATTCGGGGGGCGCTAAGCACAGATACGCAGTATTTT. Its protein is CASSIRGALSTDTQYF.

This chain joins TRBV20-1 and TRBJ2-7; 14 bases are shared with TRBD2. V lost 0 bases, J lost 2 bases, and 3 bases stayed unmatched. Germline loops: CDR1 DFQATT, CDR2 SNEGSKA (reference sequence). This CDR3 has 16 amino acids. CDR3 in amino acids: CSARDMTSGRAYEQYF. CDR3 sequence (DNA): TGCAGTGCTAGAGATATGACTAGCGGGAGGGCCTACGAGCAGTACTTC.

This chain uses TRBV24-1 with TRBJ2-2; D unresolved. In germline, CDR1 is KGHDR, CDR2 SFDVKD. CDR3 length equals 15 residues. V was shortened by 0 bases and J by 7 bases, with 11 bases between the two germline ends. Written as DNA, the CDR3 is TGTGCCACCAGTGATTTGGATCCCGGGCACGGGGAGCTGTTTTTT. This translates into CATSDLDPGHGELFF.

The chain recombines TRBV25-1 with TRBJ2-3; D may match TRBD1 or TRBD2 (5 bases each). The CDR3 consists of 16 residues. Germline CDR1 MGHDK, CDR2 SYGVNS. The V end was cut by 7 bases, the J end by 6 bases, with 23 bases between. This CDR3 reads CASKAPRDPARDTQYF. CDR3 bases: TGTGCCAGCAAAGCCCCTCGGGACCCAGCCCGTGATACGCAGTATTTT.